The 3 T cell receptor beta chains presented below share a single source sample, sequenced in a study of CD8 T cells in ankylosing spondylitis. Via MiXCR, TCRdb re-called the 5' RACE reads, giving one row per CDR3 protein. This table has about 220,000 distinct CDR3 sequences, 5.5% to 7.5% appearing once. The antigens these receptors bind are not known. Regarding the study as a whole: A TCR beta motif made of 7 to 9 highly homologous variants seemed typical of ankylosing spondylitis blood.

Material: blood, either unsorted or a sorted T cell fraction (not recorded which). All receptors derive from a male donor with ankylosing spondylitis.

This clonotype was found many times. V is TRBV4-1 and J is TRBJ2-7; 7 bases match TRBD1. Germline CDR1 reads MGHRA; CDR2 reads YSYEKL. The CDR3 runs to 12 residues. V was clipped by 9 bases and J by 3 bases; unmatched bases: 5. CDR3 DNA sequence: TGCGCCAGGACCAGGACAGGCTACGAGCAGTACTTC. Translation gives CARTRTGYEQYF.

This sequence joins TRBV14 and TRBJ2-7; 12 bases are a match to TRBD2. CDR1 and CDR2 from the germline V gene are SGHDN and FVKESK. V gave up 1 base and J gave up 0 bases; unmatched junction bases: 1. This CDR3 is 16 amino acids long. The CDR3 DNA reads as TGTGCCAGCAGCCAAGGGACTAGCGGGGCCTCCTACGAGCAGTACTTC. It yields the protein CASSQGTSGASYEQYF.

This clonotype was recorded at least ten times. The rearrangement uses TRBV5-1 and TRBJ2-7, with a tentative D call TRBD1 (5 bases). The V gene's germline CDR1 is SGHRS and CDR2 YFSETQ. This CDR3 has 15 amino acids. V was shortened by 5 bases and J by 5 bases, with 20 bases between the two germline ends. Here the CDR3 DNA reads TGCGCCAGCAGTCCGTCGGACACTCTGTTGGACGAGCAGTACTTC. Amino acids: CASSPSDTLLDEQYF.